These 8 T cell receptor beta chains were sequenced from one sample in a study of T cell responses to AZD1222 COVID-19 vaccine. Clones were sequenced by immunoSEQ multiplex PCR, and TCRdb holds only the in-frame ones, with some missing. Of more than 110,000 clones listed, about 93% were seen once; the top ten hold less than 6.5%. The sequencing used peripheral blood, collected on day 0 of AZD1222 vaccination. The receptor source for this set is an adult in good health.

This sequence joins TRBV19 and TRBJ1-2; D not certain. Trimming removed 1 base at V and 4 bases at J, with 13 bases between. Germline values: CDR1 LNHDA, CDR2 SQIVND (reference sequence). This CDR3 spans 15 amino acids. The CDR3 loop reads CASSIAAEPGYGYTF. In nucleotides, the CDR3 is TGTGCCAGTAGTATAGCGGCGGAACCAGGCTATGGCTACACCTTC.

The chain combines TRBV19 with TRBJ1-2; D is ambiguous. V shed 3 bases and J shed 2 bases, with 13 bases lying between them. The V gene's germline CDR1 is LNHDA and CDR2 SQIVND (reference sequence). The CDR3 length is 15 residues. The CDR3 nucleotides are TGTGCCAGTAGTATTGGTGGCGCGGAAAACTATGGCTACACCTTC. Translated: CASSIGGAENYGYTF.

The chain employs TRBV7-8 and TRBJ1-2; D is unclear. Germline V gene sequence: CDR1 SGHVS, CDR2 FQNEAQ. This CDR3 contains 12 residues. With 0 bases removed from V and 9 bases from J, the gap between germline ends came to 8 bases. The CDR3 here is CASSLAGFSYTF. CDR3 sequence (DNA): TGTGCCAGCAGCTTAGCGGGATTCAGCTACACCTTC.

The chain combines TRBV30 with TRBJ1-5; no clear D. V lost 2 bases and J lost 5, with 10 bases in between. CDR3 length: 13 amino acids. Germline-derived CDR1 and CDR2 are GTSNPN and SVGIG (reference sequence). The CDR3 nucleotides are TGTGCCTGGAGTAACTCGATGGATCAGCCCCAGCATTTT. It translates to CAWSNSMDQPQHF.

This clone was seen a handful of times. This chain joins TRBV10-1 and TRBJ1-1; D remains unclear. Germline lookup yields CDR1 WNHNN and CDR2 SYGVQD (reference sequence). The CDR3 loop spans 15 amino acids. V gave up 3 bases and J gave up 1 base, with 12 bases separating them. The CDR3 bases are TGCGCCAGCAGTGACCGGGCAGAACCGAACACTGAAGCTTTCTTT. Its protein is CASSDRAEPNTEAFF.

This chain uses TRBV9 with TRBJ2-1, with 7 bases aligning to TRBD2. Trimming removed 3 bases from V and 5 bases from J; junction bases left unmatched: 11. The CDR3 is made up of 16 amino acids. Germline V gene data show CDR1 as SGDLS and CDR2 as YYNGEE. CDR3 in amino acids: CASSALGRPLDNEQFF. DNA for the CDR3: TGTGCCAGCAGCGCGCTCGGGAGGCCCTTGGACAATGAGCAGTTCTTC.

Only one count was recorded for this clone. The J gene is TRBJ2-3, the V gene TRBV6-5, with 10 positions matching TRBD2. The CDR3 loop spans 14 amino acids. V lost 8 bases, J lost 2 bases, and 4 bases stayed unmatched. Germline V gives CDR1 MNHEY, CDR2 SVGAGI. This CDR3 reads CASRTSGNTDTQYF. The CDR3 DNA is TGTGCCAGCCGGACTAGCGGAAACACAGATACGCAGTATTTT.

This clone was observed a single time. The V gene is TRBV30, the J gene TRBJ1-4; the D is unclear. The V gene's germline CDR1 is GTSNPN and CDR2 SVGIG (reference sequence). V lost 4 bases and J 8 bases, leaving 14 bases between the germline ends. The CDR3 covers 13 residues. This CDR3 is CAWNRNEGEKLFF. DNA of the CDR3: TGTGCCTGGAACCGAAATGAAGGGGAAAAACTGTTTTTT.